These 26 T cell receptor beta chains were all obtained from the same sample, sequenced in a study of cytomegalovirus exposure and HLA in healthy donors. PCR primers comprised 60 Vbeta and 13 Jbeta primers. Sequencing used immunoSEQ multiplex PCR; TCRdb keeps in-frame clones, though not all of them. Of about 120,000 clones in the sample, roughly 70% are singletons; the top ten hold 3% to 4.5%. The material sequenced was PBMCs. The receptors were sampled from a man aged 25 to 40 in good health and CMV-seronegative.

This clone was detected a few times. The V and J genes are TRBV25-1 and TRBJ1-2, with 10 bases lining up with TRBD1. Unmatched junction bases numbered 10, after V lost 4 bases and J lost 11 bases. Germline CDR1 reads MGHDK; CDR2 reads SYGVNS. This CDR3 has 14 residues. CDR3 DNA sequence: TGTGCCAGCAGTGTCTCCTCCCGGACAGGGGGGTACACCTTC. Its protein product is CASSVSSRTGGYTF.

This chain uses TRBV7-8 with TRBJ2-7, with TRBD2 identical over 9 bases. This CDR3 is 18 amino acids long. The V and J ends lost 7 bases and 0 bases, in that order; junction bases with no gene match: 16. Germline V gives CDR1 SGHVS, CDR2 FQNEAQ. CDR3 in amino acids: CASTPGPAGGPHSYEQYF. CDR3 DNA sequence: TGTGCCAGCACCCCCGGCCCAGCGGGGGGCCCCCACTCCTACGAGCAGTACTTC.

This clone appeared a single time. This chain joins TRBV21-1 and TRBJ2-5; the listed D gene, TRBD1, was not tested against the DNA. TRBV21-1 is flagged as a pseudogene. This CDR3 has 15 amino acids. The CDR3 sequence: CASSKVRLQGETQYF. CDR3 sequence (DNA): TGTGCCAGCAGCAAAGTAAGGCTCCAGGGAGAGACCCAGTACTTC.

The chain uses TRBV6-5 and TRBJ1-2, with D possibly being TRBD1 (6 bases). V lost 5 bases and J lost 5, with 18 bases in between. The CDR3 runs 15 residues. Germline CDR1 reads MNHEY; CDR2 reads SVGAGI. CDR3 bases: TGTGCCAGCAGTCCCTACGGGGTAAGGGGGTATGGCTACACCTTC. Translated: CASSPYGVRGYGYTF.

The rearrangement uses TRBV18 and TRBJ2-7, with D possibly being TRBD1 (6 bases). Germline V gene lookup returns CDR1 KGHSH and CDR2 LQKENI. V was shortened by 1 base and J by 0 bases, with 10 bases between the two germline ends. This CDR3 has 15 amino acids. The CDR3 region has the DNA TGTGCCAGCTCACCACACAGGGAGATCTCCTACGAGCAGTACTTC. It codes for CASSPHREISYEQYF.

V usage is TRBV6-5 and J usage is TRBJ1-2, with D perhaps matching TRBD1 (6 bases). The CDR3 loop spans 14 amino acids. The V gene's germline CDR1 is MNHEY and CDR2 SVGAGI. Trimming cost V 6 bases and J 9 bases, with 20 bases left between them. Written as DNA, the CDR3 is TGTGCCAGCAGGGACCTTCGGACAGTTATTCGCTACACCTTC. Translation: CASRDLRTVIRYTF.

The CDR3 DNA is TGCAGCGTTGTTGGAGGGCACACTGAAGCTTTCTTT. Translation gives CSVVGGHTEAFF. The V gene is TRBV29-1, the J gene TRBJ1-1; no definite D call. Germline V gene data show CDR1 as SQVTM and CDR2 as ANQGSEA. Deletions cut 4 bases from V and 3 bases from J, with 9 bases between. The CDR3 loop spans 12 amino acids.

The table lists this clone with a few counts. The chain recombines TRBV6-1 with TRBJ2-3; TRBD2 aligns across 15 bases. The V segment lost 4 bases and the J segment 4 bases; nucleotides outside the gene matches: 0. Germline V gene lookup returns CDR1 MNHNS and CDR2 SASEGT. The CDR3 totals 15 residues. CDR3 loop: CASSGTSGGADTQYF. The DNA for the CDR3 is TGTGCCAGCAGTGGGACTAGCGGGGGGGCAGATACGCAGTATTTT.

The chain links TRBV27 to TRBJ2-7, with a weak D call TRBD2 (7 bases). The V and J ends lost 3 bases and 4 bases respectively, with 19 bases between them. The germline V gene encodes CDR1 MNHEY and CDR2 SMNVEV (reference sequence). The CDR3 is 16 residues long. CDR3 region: CASSFSAGAPAYEQYF. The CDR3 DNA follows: TGTGCCAGCAGTTTTTCGGCGGGGGCCCCGGCTTACGAGCAGTACTTC.

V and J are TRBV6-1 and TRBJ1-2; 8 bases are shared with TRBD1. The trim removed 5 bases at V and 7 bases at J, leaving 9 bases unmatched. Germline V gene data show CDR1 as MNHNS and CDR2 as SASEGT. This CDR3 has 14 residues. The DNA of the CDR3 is TGTGCCAGCAGTCAACTGGACAGGGTCGGTGGCTACACCTTC. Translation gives CASSQLDRVGGYTF.

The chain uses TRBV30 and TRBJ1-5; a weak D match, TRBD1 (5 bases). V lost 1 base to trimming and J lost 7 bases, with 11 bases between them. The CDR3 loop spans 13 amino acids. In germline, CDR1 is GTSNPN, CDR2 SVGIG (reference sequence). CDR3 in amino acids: CAWSEDRGQPQHF. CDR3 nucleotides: TGTGCCTGGAGTGAAGACCGGGGGCAGCCCCAGCATTTT.

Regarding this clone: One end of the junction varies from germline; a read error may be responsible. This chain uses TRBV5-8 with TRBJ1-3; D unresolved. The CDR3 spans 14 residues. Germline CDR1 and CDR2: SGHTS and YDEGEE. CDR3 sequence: CASTLGVIGNTIYF. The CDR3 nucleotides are TGTGCCAGCACCTTGGGTGTAATTGGAAACACCATATATTTT.

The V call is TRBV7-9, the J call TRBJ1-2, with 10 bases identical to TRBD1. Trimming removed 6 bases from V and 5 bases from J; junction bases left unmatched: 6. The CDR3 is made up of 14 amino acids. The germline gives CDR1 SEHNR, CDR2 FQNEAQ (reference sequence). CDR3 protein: CASSRGQGVYGYTF. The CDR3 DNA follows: TGTGCCAGCAGTCGTGGACAGGGGGTTTATGGCTACACCTTC.

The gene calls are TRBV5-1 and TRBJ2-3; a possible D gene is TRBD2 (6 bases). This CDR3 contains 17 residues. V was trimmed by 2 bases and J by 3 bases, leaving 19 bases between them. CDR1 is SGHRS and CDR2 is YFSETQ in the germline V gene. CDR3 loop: CASSLIIPGLPTDTQYF. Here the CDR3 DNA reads TGCGCCAGCAGCTTAATCATCCCGGGACTGCCAACAGATACGCAGTATTTT.

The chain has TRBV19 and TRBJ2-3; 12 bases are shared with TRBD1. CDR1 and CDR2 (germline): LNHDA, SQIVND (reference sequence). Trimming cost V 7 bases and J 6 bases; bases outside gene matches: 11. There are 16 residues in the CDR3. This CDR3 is CASTPLGQGARDTQYF. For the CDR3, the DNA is TGTGCCAGTACCCCACTGGGACAGGGGGCAAGGGATACGCAGTATTTT.

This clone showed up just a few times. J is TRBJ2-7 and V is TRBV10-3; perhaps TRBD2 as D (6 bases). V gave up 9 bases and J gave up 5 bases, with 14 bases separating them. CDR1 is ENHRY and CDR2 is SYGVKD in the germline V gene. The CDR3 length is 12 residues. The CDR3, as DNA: TGTGCCATTATGACTAGTTCCAACGAGCAGTACTTC. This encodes CAIMTSSNEQYF.

CDR3 bases: TGTGCCAGCAGCGTAAGCGGGACTAAGAATGAGCAGTTCTTC. Protein product: CASSVSGTKNEQFF. The chain couples TRBV9 to TRBJ2-1; 7 nucleotides align to TRBD2. J gave up 7 bases and V 1 base, and 5 bases lay outside the gene matches. This CDR3 spans 14 amino acids. In germline, CDR1 is SGDLS, CDR2 YYNGEE.

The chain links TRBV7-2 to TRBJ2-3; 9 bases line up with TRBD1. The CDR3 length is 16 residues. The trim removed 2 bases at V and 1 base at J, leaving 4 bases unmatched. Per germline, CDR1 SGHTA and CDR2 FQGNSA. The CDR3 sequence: CASSLTRDRGTDTQYF. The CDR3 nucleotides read TGTGCCAGCAGCTTAACCCGGGACAGGGGCACAGATACGCAGTATTTT. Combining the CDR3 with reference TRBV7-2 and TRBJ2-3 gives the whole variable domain GAGVSQSPSNKVTEKGKDVELRCDPISGHTALYWYRQSLGQGLEFLIYFQGNSAPDKSGLPSDRFSAERTGGSVSTLTIQRTQQEDSAVYLCASSLTRDRGTDTQYFGPGTRLTVL.

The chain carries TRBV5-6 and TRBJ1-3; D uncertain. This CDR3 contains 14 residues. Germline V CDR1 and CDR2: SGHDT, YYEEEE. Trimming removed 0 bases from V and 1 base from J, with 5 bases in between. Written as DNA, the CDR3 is TGTGCCAGCAGCTTGGGAGGGTCTGGAAACACCATATATTTT. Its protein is CASSLGGSGNTIYF.

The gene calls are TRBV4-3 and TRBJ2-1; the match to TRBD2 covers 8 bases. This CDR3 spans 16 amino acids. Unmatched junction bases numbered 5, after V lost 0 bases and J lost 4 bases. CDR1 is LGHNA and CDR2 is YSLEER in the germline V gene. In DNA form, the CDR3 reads TGCGCCAGCAGCCAAGAAAGCGGGGGCCCTTACAATGAGCAGTTCTTC. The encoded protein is CASSQESGGPYNEQFF.

The CDR3 nucleotides are TGTGCCAGCTCACCATGGACTGAAAACACCGGGGAGCTGTTTTTT. This encodes CASSPWTENTGELFF. The rearrangement links TRBV18 to TRBJ2-2, with D tentatively TRBD2 (5 bases). The CDR3 sequence is 15 residues long. CDR1 and CDR2 (germline): KGHSH, LQKENI. V lost 2 bases to trimming and J lost 2 bases, with 9 bases between them.

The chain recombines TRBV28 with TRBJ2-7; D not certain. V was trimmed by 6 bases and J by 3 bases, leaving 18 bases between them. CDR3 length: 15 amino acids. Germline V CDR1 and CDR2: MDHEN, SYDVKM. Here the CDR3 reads CASSLVLLKLYEQYF. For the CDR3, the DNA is TGTGCCAGCAGCCTAGTACTCCTAAAACTCTACGAGCAGTACTTC.

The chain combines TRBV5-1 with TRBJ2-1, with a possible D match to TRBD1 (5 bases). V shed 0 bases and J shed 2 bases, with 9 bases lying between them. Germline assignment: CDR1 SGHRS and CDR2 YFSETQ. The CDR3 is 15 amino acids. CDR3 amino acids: CASSLGTIAYNEQFF. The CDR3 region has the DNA TGCGCCAGCAGCTTGGGGACAATCGCCTACAATGAGCAGTTCTTC.

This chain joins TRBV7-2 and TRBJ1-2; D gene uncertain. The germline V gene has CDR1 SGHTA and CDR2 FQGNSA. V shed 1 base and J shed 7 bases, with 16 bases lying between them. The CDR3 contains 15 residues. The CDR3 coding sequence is TGTGCCAGCAGCTTAGAGGCAGTACATCCTAGTGGCTACACCTTC. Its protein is CASSLEAVHPSGYTF. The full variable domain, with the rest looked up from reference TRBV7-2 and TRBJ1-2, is GAGVSQSPSNKVTEKGKDVELRCDPISGHTALYWYRQSLGQGLEFLIYFQGNSAPDKSGLPSDRFSAERTGGSVSTLTIQRTQQEDSAVYLCASSLEAVHPSGYTFGSGTRLTVV.

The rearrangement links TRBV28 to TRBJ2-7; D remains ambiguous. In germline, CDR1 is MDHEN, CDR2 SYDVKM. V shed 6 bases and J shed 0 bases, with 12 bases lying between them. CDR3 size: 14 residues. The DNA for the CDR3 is TGTGCCAGCAGGCCGCGACTGACCTCCTACGAGCAGTACTTC. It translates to CASRPRLTSYEQYF.

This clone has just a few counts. The CDR3 coding sequence is TGCAGCTATTTAACGGGGACAGATAACAATGAGCAGTTCTTC. Amino acids: CSYLTGTDNNEQFF. The rearrangement joins TRBV29-1 to TRBJ2-1; 7 nucleotides line up with TRBD1. J was trimmed by 5 bases and V by 8 bases; bases with no gene match: 12. CDR1 is SQVTM, CDR2 ANQGSEA, per germline. CDR3 length: 14 residues.